The 29 T cell receptor beta chains given below trace back to one sample, sequenced in a study of blood T cell repertoires in COVID-19 (TCRdb year 2020). Receptor libraries were prepared by the immunoSEQ multiplex PCR assay. As stored in TCRdb, this immuneACCESS dataset retains in-frame rearrangements with V and J assigned. A fraction of the clones does not appear; measured against another copy, unresolved V genes explain less than half of the discrepancy, and the remainder lacks a known reason. The sample table holds 36,000 or so clones, of which about nine tenths were seen once. The ten largest clonotypes hold under 5% of the sample. Sequenced: peripheral blood. All receptors come from a human donor in a cohort sampled during active COVID-19.

The genes are TRBV25-1 and TRBJ2-7, with D possibly matching TRBD2 (6 bases). The CDR3 extends over 14 amino acids. Per germline, CDR1 MGHDK and CDR2 SYGVNS. V lost 6 bases to trimming and J lost 4 bases, with 16 bases between them. Written as DNA, the CDR3 is TGTGCCAGCAGCGCCACGGGGGATCGGTACGAGCAGTACTTC. Encoded protein: CASSATGDRYEQYF.

The CDR3 nucleotides read TGCGCCAGCAGCTACTTAGGACTAGCGGGACGCGAGACCCAGTACTTC. This sequence encodes CASSYLGLAGRETQYF. The chain uses TRBV10-2 and TRBJ2-5; 12 positions match TRBD2. Germline V gives CDR1 WSHSY, CDR2 SAAADI. This CDR3 comprises 16 residues. J lost 5 bases, V lost 6 bases, and 10 bases had no gene match.

In this sample, this clone turned up a few times. V is TRBV2 and J is TRBJ1-2; 8 nucleotides agree with TRBD1. Germline lookup yields CDR1 SNHLY and CDR2 FYNNEI. This CDR3 comprises 14 residues. J lost 0 bases, V lost 6 bases, and 3 bases had no gene match. The CDR3 DNA is TGTGCCAGCAGAGCAGGGGGCTCTAACTATGGCTACACCTTC. This encodes CASRAGGSNYGYTF.

As DNA, the CDR3 is TGTGCCAGCAGCCTCAGACCCCGAGGGTCTGGAAACACCATATATTTT. It codes for CASSLRPRGSGNTIYF. This chain joins TRBV2 and TRBJ1-3; D call uncertain. The CDR3 totals 16 residues. V was trimmed by 6 bases and J by 1 base, leaving 16 bases between them. CDR1 and CDR2 from the germline V gene are SNHLY and FYNNEI.

V and J are TRBV12-3 or TRBV12-4 and TRBJ1-1; D gene unclear. V was clipped by 7 bases and J by 1 base, with 7 bases between them. The CDR3 has 12 residues. The CDR3 DNA is TGTGCCAGCAATCGGGGGAACACTGAAGCTTTCTTT. This encodes CASNRGNTEAFF.

The V gene is TRBV11-1, the J gene TRBJ2-1, with 7 positions matching TRBD2. V lost 0 bases and J lost 7; bases outside the gene matches: 9. The CDR3 runs 16 residues. CDR1 and CDR2 (germline): SGHAT, FQDESV (reference sequence). CDR3 sequence reads: CASSLARSGIDNEQFF. The CDR3 coding sequence is TGTGCCAGCAGCTTAGCGCGCAGCGGGATTGATAATGAGCAGTTCTTC.

The chain employs TRBV2 and TRBJ1-5, with 8 bases fitting TRBD1. Germline V lookup: CDR1 SNHLY, CDR2 FYNNEI. The CDR3 is made up of 14 amino acids. The V segment lost 4 bases and the J segment 6 bases; nucleotides outside the gene matches: 5. The CDR3 DNA is TGTGCCAGCAGTGGACAGGGGTTGAGTCAGCCCCAGCATTTT. Translating it yields CASSGQGLSQPQHF.

The chain carries TRBV18 and TRBJ1-1; 7 nucleotides match TRBD1. The germline V gene has CDR1 KGHSH and CDR2 LQKENI. The CDR3 length is 16 residues. Trimming removed 6 bases from V and 0 bases from J; junction bases left unmatched: 10. CDR3 in DNA: TGTGCCAGCTCCCAGGGACAGACTGCTATGAACACTGAAGCTTTCTTT. Protein product: CASSQGQTAMNTEAFF.

The rearrangement joins TRBV6-1 to TRBJ1-2; D is uncertain. V was trimmed by 2 bases and J by 5 bases, leaving 9 bases between them. The CDR3 extends over 13 amino acids. Germline loops: CDR1 MNHNS, CDR2 SASEGT. DNA for the CDR3: TGTGCCAGCAGTGAACACCTCAGATATGGCTACACCTTC. Its protein is CASSEHLRYGYTF.

The rearrangement uses TRBV4-1 and TRBJ2-1, with a possible D match to TRBD2 (5 bases). The CDR3 sequence is 16 residues long. V lost 2 bases and J 8 bases, leaving 19 bases between the germline ends. Germline V gene lookup returns CDR1 MGHRA and CDR2 YSYEKL. The CDR3 nucleotides are TGCGCCAGCAGCCAACCCCGGAGCCTCGGGGTCCATGAGCAGTTCTTC. Translation gives CASSQPRSLGVHEQFF.

J is TRBJ2-5 and V is TRBV5-4; tentative D call: TRBD2 (5 bases). CDR1 and CDR2 from the germline V gene are SGHNT and YYREEE (reference sequence). The CDR3 is 15 amino acids. Trimming took off 0 bases at V and 4 bases at J, with 13 bases between the two ends. The CDR3 spells CASSLGTGFRETQYF. The CDR3 coding sequence is TGTGCCAGCAGCTTGGGGACGGGGTTTCGAGAGACCCAGTACTTC.

This chain joins TRBV6-5 and TRBJ2-5, with 7 bases fitting TRBD2. J was trimmed by 4 bases and V by 10 bases; bases with no gene match: 9. Germline values: CDR1 MNHEY, CDR2 SVGAGI. The CDR3 consists of 13 residues. The CDR3 loop is CATLLGGTETQYF. CDR3 nucleotide sequence: TGTGCCACCCTCCTCGGGGGGACAGAGACCCAGTACTTC.

This chain connects TRBV3-1 (or the pseudogene TRBV3-2) to TRBJ1-5; D gene unclear. CDR1 is LGHDT and CDR2 is YNNKEL in the germline V gene (reference sequence). The germline V and J ends were trimmed by 1 base and 5 bases, with 6 bases remaining between them. CDR3 length: 13 residues. This CDR3 is CASSQAVYQPQHF. CDR3 nucleotides: TGTGCCAGCAGCCAAGCAGTATATCAGCCCCAGCATTTT.

This rearrangement joins TRBV3-1 (or the pseudogene TRBV3-2) to TRBJ2-6, with a tentative D call TRBD2 (6 bases). Germline lookup yields CDR1 LGHDT and CDR2 YNNKEL (reference sequence). V was clipped by 2 bases and J by 1 base, with 9 bases between them. This CDR3 comprises 16 residues. In nucleotides, the CDR3 is TGTGCCAGCAGCCAAATCCGGGGGTCTGGGGCCAACGTCCTGACTTTC. Its protein product is CASSQIRGSGANVLTF.

This clone was seen just once. The chain combines TRBV10-2 with TRBJ2-1; 9 bases align to TRBD2. Germline loops: CDR1 WSHSY, CDR2 SAAADI. Germline trimming cut 6 bases from V and 6 bases from J; bases unmatched to any gene: 3. CDR3 length: 13 residues. The CDR3: CASRVAGANEQFF. CDR3 DNA sequence: TGCGCCAGCAGGGTAGCGGGGGCCAATGAGCAGTTCTTC.

The J gene is TRBJ2-1, the V gene TRBV27; the D gene is possibly TRBD2 (6 bases). The CDR3 has 14 residues. Trimming left V 4 bases short and J 2 bases short, with 9 bases between. The germline V gene encodes CDR1 MNHEY and CDR2 SMNVEV (reference sequence). DNA of the CDR3: TGTGCCAGCAGTTACGGGAGCCCCTACAATGAGCAGTTCTTC. Its protein product is CASSYGSPYNEQFF.

The CDR3, as DNA: TGTGCCAGCAGCAGGACTTTACCTGGCGGCTACACCTTC. It yields the protein CASSRTLPGGYTF. The chain has TRBV5-6 and TRBJ1-2; D is unclear. CDR3 length equals 13 residues. In germline, CDR1 is SGHDT, CDR2 YYEEEE. With 4 bases removed from V and 8 bases from J, the gap between germline ends came to 15 bases.

The gene calls are TRBV10-3 and TRBJ1-1, with 9 positions matching TRBD1. The CDR3 is 19 residues long. CDR1 and CDR2 from the germline V gene are ENHRY and SYGVKD. Trimming took 0 bases from V and 4 from J; bases not matched to a gene: 15. The CDR3: CAISESLITGGASGTEAFF. CDR3 DNA sequence: TGTGCCATCAGTGAGTCGCTCATTACAGGGGGCGCGTCGGGCACTGAAGCTTTCTTT.

The V call is TRBV30, the J call TRBJ1-4; 12 bases are shared with TRBD1. The CDR3 runs 16 residues. Per germline, CDR1 GTSNPN and CDR2 SVGIG (reference sequence). Trimming removed 3 bases from V and 3 bases from J; junction bases left unmatched: 5. CDR3 region: CAWRRDRGLPNEKLFF. Written as DNA, the CDR3 is TGTGCCTGGAGAAGGGACAGGGGGCTACCTAATGAAAAACTGTTTTTT.

This chain connects TRBV30 to TRBJ1-5, with 7 bases that match TRBD1. Trimming at V came to 3 bases and at J to 7 bases, leaving 6 bases not matched to a gene. The CDR3 consists of 13 residues. Germline CDR1 GTSNPN, CDR2 SVGIG (reference sequence). Here the CDR3 reads CAWRRQGGQPQHF. The CDR3 DNA reads TGTGCCTGGAGGAGACAGGGAGGACAGCCCCAGCATTTT. Together with reference TRBV30 and TRBJ1-5, the CDR3 gives the full variable domain: SQTIHQWPATLVQPVGSPLSLECTVEGTSNPNLYWYRQAAGRGLQLLFYSVGIGQISSEVPQNLSASRPQDRQFILSSKKLLLSDSGFYLCAWRRQGGQPQHFGDGTRLSIL.

This clone has a single count. V gene TRBV24-1 combines with J gene TRBJ1-1, with TRBD1 matching 8 bases. Trimming cost V 2 bases and J 4 bases; bases outside gene matches: 2. CDR1 and CDR2 (germline): KGHDR, SFDVKD. This CDR3 spans 14 amino acids. CDR3 loop: CATSDSQGGTEAFF. In nucleotides, the CDR3 is TGTGCCACCAGTGATTCACAGGGGGGCACTGAAGCTTTCTTT.

The V gene is TRBV6-5, the J gene TRBJ2-3; TRBD2 is a possible D gene (6 bases). Germline V CDR1 and CDR2: MNHEY, SVGAGI. The CDR3 covers 15 residues. The V end lost 5 bases, the J end lost 2 bases, and 14 bases lay between the germline ends. The CDR3, as DNA: TGTGCCAGCAGTAGCGGCCGGGGGAACACAGATACGCAGTATTTT. The encoded protein is CASSSGRGNTDTQYF.

The rearrangement joins TRBV5-1 to TRBJ1-2; 9 bases are shared with TRBD1. Germline V gene sequence: CDR1 SGHRS, CDR2 YFSETQ. The ends lost 3 bases at V and 2 bases at J; junction bases unmatched: 5. The CDR3 totals 15 residues. The CDR3 region has the DNA TGCGCCAGCAGCTCCCCGGGACAGGGAAACTATGGCTACACCTTC. This sequence encodes CASSSPGQGNYGYTF.

The chain carries TRBV28 and TRBJ2-1; TRBD1 might be the D (6 bases). V was cut by 10 bases and J by 0 bases, with 13 bases left in between. From germline, CDR1 is MDHEN and CDR2 SYDVKM. The CDR3 contains 14 residues. CDR3 sequence: CAILGANSYNEQFF. The CDR3 region has the DNA TGTGCCATACTGGGGGCAAACTCCTACAATGAGCAGTTCTTC. The variable domain in full, with the rest retrieved from reference TRBV28 and TRBJ2-1, is DVKVTQSSRYLVKRTGEKVFLECVQDMDHENMFWYRQDPGLGLRLIYFSYDVKMKEKGDIPEGYSVSREKKERFSLILESASTNQTSMYLCAILGANSYNEQFFGPGTRLTVL.

This chain joins TRBV5-4 and TRBJ2-5, with TRBD2 as a possible D gene (5 bases). The CDR3 totals 13 residues. Trimming removed 2 bases at V and 3 bases at J, with 8 bases between. Germline CDR1 and CDR2: SGHNT and YYREEE (reference sequence). CDR3 sequence: CASSLGREETQYF. The CDR3 DNA is TGTGCCAGCAGCTTAGGGCGGGAAGAGACCCAGTACTTC. The full variable domain, rest sourced from reference TRBV5-4 and TRBJ2-5, is ETGVTQSPTHLIKTRGQQVTLRCSSQSGHNTVSWYQQALGQGPQFIFQYYREEENGRGNFPPRFSGLQFPNYSSELNVNALELDDSALYLCASSLGREETQYFGPGTRLLVL.

The rearrangement links TRBV4-1 to TRBJ2-3, with TRBD2 matching over 12 bases. Losses at the gene ends were 4 bases for V and 7 bases for J; bases not matched to a gene: 3. This CDR3 region has 14 residues. Germline values: CDR1 MGHRA, CDR2 YSYEKL. As DNA, the CDR3 is TGCGCCAGCAGCCCCACTAGCGGGAGGAATACGCAGTATTTT. Encoded protein: CASSPTSGRNTQYF.

This chain connects TRBV2 to TRBJ2-2; tentatively, D is TRBD2 (5 bases). From germline, CDR1 is SNHLY and CDR2 FYNNEI. CDR3 size: 13 residues. V was trimmed by 9 bases and J by 1 base, leaving 9 bases between them. The CDR3 nucleotides read TGTGCCAGTAGCGTAATGAACACCGGGGAGCTGTTTTTT. As protein: CASSVMNTGELFF.

V usage is TRBV15 and J usage is TRBJ1-2; 10 positions agree with TRBD1. The trim removed 3 bases at V and 6 bases at J, leaving 13 bases unmatched. The CDR3 consists of 17 residues. Germline CDR1 and CDR2: LNHNV and YYDKDF (reference sequence). The CDR3, as DNA: TGTGCCACCAGCAGCCGATTTGGCGGGACAGGGGTCGATGGCTACACCTTC. Protein sequence: CATSSRFGGTGVDGYTF.

V gene TRBV5-1 combines with J gene TRBJ2-5; D perhaps matches TRBD2 (5 bases). V was clipped by 0 bases and J by 2 bases, with 14 bases between them. The CDR3 has 16 residues. CDR1 is SGHRS, CDR2 YFSETQ, per germline. DNA of the CDR3: TGCGCCAGCAGCTTGGGCAGCCCCCGGGGACAAGAGACCCAGTACTTC. Protein sequence: CASSLGSPRGQETQYF.